This T cell receptor (beta chain) appears in the sequencing data of a study of blood T cells in healthy people across ages. The donors, healthy Caucasians from Russia, were aged 6 to 90. The CDR3 loop spans 16 amino acids. Trimming left V 2 bases short and J 7 bases short, with 17 bases between. Germline V gene sequence: CDR1 MDHEN, CDR2 SYDVKM. Through a sample-barcoded 5' primer and a J-beta primer mix, a second PCR was run for roughly 6 to 12 cycles. TCRdb re-analysed the 5' RACE reads in MiXCR, keeping a single row per CDR3 protein. The sample lists about 770,000 distinct CDR3 sequences, roughly 44% occurring once.

The source is a man aged 55 to 70 in good health. The sequenced sample consisted of blood. The V gene is TRBV28, the J gene TRBJ1-4, with a tentative D call TRBD1 (6 bases). CDR3 nucleotides: TGTGCCAGCAGTTTAGGAGGACAGTGGGCGTCTGAAAAACTGTTTTTT. This encodes CASSLGGQWASEKLFF.